The entry below gives a single T cell receptor beta chain sequence along with its context. The CDR3 runs 12 residues. Trimming shortened V by 5 bases and J by 0 bases, and 5 bases separated the two germline ends. The germline V gene has CDR1 SEHNR and CDR2 FQNEAQ (reference sequence). The sample belongs to a study of siplizumab effects on memory and regulatory T cells. Produced via immunoSEQ multiplex PCR; TCRdb's table is partial and in-frame only. This table has some 73,000 clones, just over 90% appearing once. The genes are TRBV7-9 and TRBJ2-7; D gene unclear. The sequence was collected from a human donor in good health. Specimen: CD8+ T cells sorted from blood. In nucleotides, the CDR3 is TGTGCCAGCAGCGTCGTCTCCTACGAGCAGTACTTC. Translation: CASSVVSYEQYF.